This T cell receptor (beta chain) came from a study of blood T cell repertoires in COVID-19 (dated by TCRdb to about 2020). Regarding the complete study: Collaborator samples came from the United States, Italy and Spain and covered acute and convalescent phases of COVID-19. Where available, HLA class I and class II types were obtained from metadata supplied by the sample provider rather than from assay-based typing. The repertoires were released in a freely available public database intended as a resource for research on the immune response to SARS-CoV-2. Sample metadata almost always included a de-identified subject ID, COVID-19 status, age in years and sex. The prospective study material was composed of cDNA or gDNA derived from T cells, B-cell-depleted T cells, or PBMCs. The samples were drawn from two sources: the first 160 participants of the ongoing ImmuneRACE study, and fewer than 1,500 subjects contributed by 6 global collaborators. Subjects who had been exposed to COVID-19, were actively infected with it, or had recovered from it provided the deeply sampled blood TCRbeta repertoires that made up the dataset.

Taken from the germline V gene (reference sequence), the CDR1 and CDR2 loops are MNHNY and SVGAGI. V gives up 4 bases and J gives up 4 bases, and the segment between their germline ends measures 16 bases. The CDR3 runs 15 residues from the cysteine to the phenylalanine. Only the CDR3 part of the read is kept: 45 bases, read in frame from the first base. What the research found in general, with its limitations: Clinical and demographic metadata were provided uncurated, with the amount varying by source and participant.

TCRbeta CDR3 regions were amplified from genomic DNA by means of the immunoSEQ Assay, a bias-controlled multiplex PCR. The source study handled its data this way. The number of nucleated cells in each sample was estimated from the amplification of reference gene primers within the assay. Sequence reads were collapsed and filtered to measure the absolute abundance of every unique TCRbeta CDR3 rearrangement. Productive Simpson clonality was computed per sample as the square root of Simpson's diversity index over productive rearrangements. TCRdb stores this immuneACCESS table with in-frame sequences only. Part of the clones is absent; in the studies checked, under half of the shortfall reflects unresolved V genes, and no reason is known for the rest. D and trimming were read from the DNA, whereas the V and J calls and clone size are those reported in that table. In all, the sample holds tens of thousands of clones, and 70% to 80% of those were seen once. 20% to 25% of the sample belongs to the ten largest clones.

The collaborating institutions used their own protocols to collect whole blood in K2EDTA tubes. For TCRbeta analysis, collaborators shipped samples as frozen whole blood, isolated PBMCs, or DNA extracted from either of those sample types. For this clone: The target of this receptor is not known. Base qualities are not provided; no much larger clone lies one nucleotide away.

The sequence is built from TRBV6-6 and TRBJ1-2; the D segment cannot be called with confidence. Material: peripheral blood. This TCR was recovered from a human donor in a cohort sampled during active COVID-19. The CDR3 reads CASSSPRPAGYGYTF. The nucleotide sequence is given as TGTGCCAGCAGTTCCCCAAGGCCGGCGGGCTATGGCTACACCTTC.